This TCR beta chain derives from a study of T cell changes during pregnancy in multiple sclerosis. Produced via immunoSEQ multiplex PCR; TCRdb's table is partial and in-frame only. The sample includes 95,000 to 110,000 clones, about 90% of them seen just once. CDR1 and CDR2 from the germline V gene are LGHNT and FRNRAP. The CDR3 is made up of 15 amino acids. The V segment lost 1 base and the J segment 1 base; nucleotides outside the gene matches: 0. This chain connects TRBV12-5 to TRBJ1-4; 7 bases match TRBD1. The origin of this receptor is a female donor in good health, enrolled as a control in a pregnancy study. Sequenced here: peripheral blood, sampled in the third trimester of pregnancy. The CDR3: CASGLGDRTNEKLFF. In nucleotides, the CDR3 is TGTGCTAGTGGTTTGGGGGACAGAACTAATGAAAAACTGTTTTTT.